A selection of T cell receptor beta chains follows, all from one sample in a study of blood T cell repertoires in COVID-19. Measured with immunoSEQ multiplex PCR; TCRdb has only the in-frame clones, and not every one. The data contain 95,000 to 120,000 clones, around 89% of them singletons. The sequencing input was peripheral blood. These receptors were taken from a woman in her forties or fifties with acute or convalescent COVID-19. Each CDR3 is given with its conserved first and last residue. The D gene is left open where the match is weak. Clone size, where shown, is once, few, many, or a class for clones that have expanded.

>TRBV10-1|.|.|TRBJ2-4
TGCGCCAGCACCCCCCAGTCAATCATTCAGTACTTC
CASTPQSIIQYF
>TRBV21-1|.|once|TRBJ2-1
TGTGCCAGCCCCACAGGGGGGCAGTTCTTC
CASPTGGQFF
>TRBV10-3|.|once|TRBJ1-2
TGTGCCACCACACCGGGACACCATAACTATGGCTACACCTTC
CATTPGHHNYGYTF
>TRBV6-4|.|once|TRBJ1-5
TGTGCCAGCCGACAGATCGATCAGCCCCAGCATTTT
CASRQIDQPQHF
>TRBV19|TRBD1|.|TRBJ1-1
TGTGCCAGTAGTATAAGTCCCGGGACAGCTATGAACACTGAAGCTTTCTTT
CASSISPGTAMNTEAFF
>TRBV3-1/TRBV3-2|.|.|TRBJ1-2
TGTGCCAGCAGCCGACAGACTTTCTATGGCTACACCTTC
CASSRQTFYGYTF
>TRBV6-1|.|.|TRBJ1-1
TGTGCCAGCAGTGAGGGGCCGCGGACTGAAGCTTTCTTT
CASSEGPRTEAFF
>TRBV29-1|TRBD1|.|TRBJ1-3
TGCAGCGTTCGACAGGGGGCGCAGGGAAACACCATATATTTT
CSVRQGAQGNTIYF
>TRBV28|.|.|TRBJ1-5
TGTGCCAGCAGTTTGTTAGGGGGAATAAGCAATCAGCCCCAGCATTTT
CASSLLGGISNQPQHF
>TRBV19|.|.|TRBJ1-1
TGTGCCAGTACGGGGAACACTGAAGCTTTCTTT
CASTGNTEAFF
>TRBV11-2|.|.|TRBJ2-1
TGTGCCAGCAGATTCTCAGGGTCCAATGAGCAGTTCTTC
CASRFSGSNEQFF
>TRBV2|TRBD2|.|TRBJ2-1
TGTGCCAGCAGTGAAATAGGGAGGGCCAACAATGAGCAGTTCTTC
CASSEIGRANNEQFF
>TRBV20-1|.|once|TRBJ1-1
TGCAGTGCCCAACGGGACACTGAAGCTTTCTTT
CSAQRDTEAFF
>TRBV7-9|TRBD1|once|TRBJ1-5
TGTGCCAGCAGCCTCGGACAGGGGGCTGGCCAGCCCCAGCATTTT
CASSLGQGAGQPQHF
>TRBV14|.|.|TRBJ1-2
TGTGCCAGCAGCCAAGATCTAAGCTATGGCTACACCTTC
CASSQDLSYGYTF
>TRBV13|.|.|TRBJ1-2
TGTGCCAGCAGCCAGGCCCACTGGGGGGGCCGAGACTATGGCTACACCTTC
CASSQAHWGGRDYGYTF
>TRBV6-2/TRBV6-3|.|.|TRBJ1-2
TGTGCCAGCAGTTACGGCGGGAGTTCTAACTATGGCTACACCTTC
CASSYGGSSNYGYTF
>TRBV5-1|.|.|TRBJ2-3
TGCGCCAGCAGCTCAACCAGACTCACAGATACGCAGTATTTT
CASSSTRLTDTQYF
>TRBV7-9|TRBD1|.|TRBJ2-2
TGTGCCAGCAGCTGGACAGGGGTTGGCACCGGGGAGCTGTTTTTT
CASSWTGVGTGELFF
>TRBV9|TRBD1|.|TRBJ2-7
TGTGCCAGCAGCCCTAGACAGGGGACCTCCGACGAGCAGTACTTC
CASSPRQGTSDEQYF
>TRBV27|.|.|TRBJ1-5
TGTGCCAGCAGCCAGGGTTATAGTCAGCCCCAGCATTTT
CASSQGYSQPQHF
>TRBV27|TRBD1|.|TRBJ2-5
TGTGCCAGCACCACCGGACAGGGCGTGAAGACCCAGTACTTC
CASTTGQGVKTQYF
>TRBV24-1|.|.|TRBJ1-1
TGTGCCACCAGTGATTGGCAGAACACTGAAGCTTTCTTT
CATSDWQNTEAFF
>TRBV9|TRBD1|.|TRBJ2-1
TGTGCCAGCAGCGTAGCGGTACAGGGGGTTGAGCAGTTCTTC
CASSVAVQGVEQFF
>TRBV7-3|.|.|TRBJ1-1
TGTGCCAGCAGCCCACTGGGGGCGCCGGACACTGAAGCTTTCTTT
CASSPLGAPDTEAFF
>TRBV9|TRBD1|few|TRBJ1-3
TGTGCCAGCAGCGTAGGGACAGGGGGAAACACCATATATTTT
CASSVGTGGNTIYF
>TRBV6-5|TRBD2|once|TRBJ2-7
TGTGCCAGCAGTTGGCACCCGGGGGGATCCGAGCAGTACTTC
CASSWHPGGSEQYF
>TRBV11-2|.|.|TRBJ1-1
TGTGCCAGCAGCTTATTAACAGTAGAGAACACTGAAGCTTTCTTT
CASSLLTVENTEAFF